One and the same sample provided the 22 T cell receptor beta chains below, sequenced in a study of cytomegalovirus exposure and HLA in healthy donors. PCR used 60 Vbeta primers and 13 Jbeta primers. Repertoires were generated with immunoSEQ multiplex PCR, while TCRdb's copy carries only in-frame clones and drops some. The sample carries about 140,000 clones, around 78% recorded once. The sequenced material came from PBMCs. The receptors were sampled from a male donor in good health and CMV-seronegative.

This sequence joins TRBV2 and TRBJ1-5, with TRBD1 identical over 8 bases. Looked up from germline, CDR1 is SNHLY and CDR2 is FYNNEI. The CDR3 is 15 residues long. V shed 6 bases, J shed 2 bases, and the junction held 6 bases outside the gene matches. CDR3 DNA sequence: TGTGCCAGCAGAGATTTGGGACAGGGCAATCAGCCCCAGCATTTT. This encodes CASRDLGQGNQPQHF.

The CDR3: CASRGAGPSYEQYF. CDR3 nucleotides: TGTGCCAGCAGGGGGGCTGGCCCGTCCTACGAGCAGTACTTC. This chain joins TRBV11-1 and TRBJ2-7; a weak D match, TRBD1 (6 bases). This CDR3 comprises 14 residues. V dropped 6 bases and J dropped 1 base, with 13 bases sitting between them. The germline CDR1 and CDR2 sequences are SGHAT and FQDESV (reference sequence).

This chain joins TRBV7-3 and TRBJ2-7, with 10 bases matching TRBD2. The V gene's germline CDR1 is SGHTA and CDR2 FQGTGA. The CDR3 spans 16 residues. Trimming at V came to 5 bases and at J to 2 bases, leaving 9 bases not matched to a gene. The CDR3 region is CASSPRTSGDPYEQYF. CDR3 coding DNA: TGTGCCAGCAGCCCCCGGACTAGCGGAGATCCCTACGAGCAGTACTTC.

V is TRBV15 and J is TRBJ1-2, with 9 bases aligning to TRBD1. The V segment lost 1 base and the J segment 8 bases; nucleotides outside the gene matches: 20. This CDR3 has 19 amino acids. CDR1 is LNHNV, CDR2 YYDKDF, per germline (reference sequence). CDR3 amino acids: CATSRGDRAFSAWASGYTF. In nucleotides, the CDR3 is TGTGCCACCAGCAGAGGGGACAGGGCCTTTTCCGCCTGGGCCTCGGGCTACACCTTC.

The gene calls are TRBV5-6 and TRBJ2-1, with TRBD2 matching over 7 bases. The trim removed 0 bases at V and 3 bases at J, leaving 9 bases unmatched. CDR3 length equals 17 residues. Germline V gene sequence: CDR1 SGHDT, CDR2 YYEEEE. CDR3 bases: TGTGCCAGCAGCTTGGCCCTGGGCGGGGGAGTCTACAATGAGCAGTTCTTC. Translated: CASSLALGGGVYNEQFF.

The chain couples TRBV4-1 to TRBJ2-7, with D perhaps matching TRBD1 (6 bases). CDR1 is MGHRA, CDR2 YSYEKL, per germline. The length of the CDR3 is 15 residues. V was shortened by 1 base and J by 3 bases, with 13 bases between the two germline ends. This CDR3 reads CASSQGSQGGYEQYF. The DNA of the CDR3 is TGCGCCAGCAGCCAAGGCTCCCAAGGGGGCTACGAGCAGTACTTC.

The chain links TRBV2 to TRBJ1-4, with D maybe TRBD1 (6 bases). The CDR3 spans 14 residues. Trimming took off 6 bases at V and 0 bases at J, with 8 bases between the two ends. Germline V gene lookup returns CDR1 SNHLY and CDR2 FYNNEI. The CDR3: CASSWTATNEKLFF. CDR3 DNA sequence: TGTGCCAGCAGCTGGACAGCAACTAATGAAAAACTGTTTTTT.

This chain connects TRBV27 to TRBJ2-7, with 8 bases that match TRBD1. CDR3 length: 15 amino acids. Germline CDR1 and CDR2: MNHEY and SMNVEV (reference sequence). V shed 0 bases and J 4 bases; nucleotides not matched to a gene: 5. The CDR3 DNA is TGTGCCAGCAGTTTATCAAGCAGGGGGCAATACGAGCAGTACTTC. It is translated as CASSLSSRGQYEQYF.

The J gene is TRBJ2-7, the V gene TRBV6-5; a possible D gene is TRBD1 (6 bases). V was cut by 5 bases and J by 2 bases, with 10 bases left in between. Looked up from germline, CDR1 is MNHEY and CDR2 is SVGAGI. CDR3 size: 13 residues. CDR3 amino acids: CASSVGTPYEQYF. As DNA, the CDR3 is TGTGCCAGCAGTGTCGGGACACCCTACGAGCAGTACTTC.

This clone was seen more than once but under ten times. The chain's CDR3 is CASSLVAGDVNEQFF. CDR3 DNA: TGCGCCAGCAGCTTGGTTGCGGGAGATGTGAATGAGCAGTTCTTC. The genes are TRBV5-1 and TRBJ2-1; TRBD2 matches at 7 bases. This CDR3 has 15 residues. After removal of 0 bases from V and 7 bases from J, the junction contained 7 bases not matched to a gene. Germline CDR1 and CDR2: SGHRS and YFSETQ.

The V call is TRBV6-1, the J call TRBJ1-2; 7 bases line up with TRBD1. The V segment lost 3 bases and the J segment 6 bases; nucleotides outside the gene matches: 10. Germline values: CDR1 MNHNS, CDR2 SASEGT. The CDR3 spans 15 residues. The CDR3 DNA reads TGTGCCAGCAGTGAGGGAACAGGGGACTTACATGGCTACACCTTC. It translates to CASSEGTGDLHGYTF.

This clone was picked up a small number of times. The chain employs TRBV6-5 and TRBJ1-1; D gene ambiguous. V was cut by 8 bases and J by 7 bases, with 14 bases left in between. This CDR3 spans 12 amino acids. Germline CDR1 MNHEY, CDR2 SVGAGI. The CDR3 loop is CASLREMGEAFF. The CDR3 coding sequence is TGTGCCAGCCTCCGGGAAATGGGTGAAGCTTTCTTT.

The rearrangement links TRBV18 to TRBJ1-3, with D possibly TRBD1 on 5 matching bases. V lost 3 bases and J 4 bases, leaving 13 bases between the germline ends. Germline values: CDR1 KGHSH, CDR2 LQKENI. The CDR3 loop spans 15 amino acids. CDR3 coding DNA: TGTGCCAGCTCACCTTCAACCGGGGGAGGAAACACCATATATTTT. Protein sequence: CASSPSTGGGNTIYF.

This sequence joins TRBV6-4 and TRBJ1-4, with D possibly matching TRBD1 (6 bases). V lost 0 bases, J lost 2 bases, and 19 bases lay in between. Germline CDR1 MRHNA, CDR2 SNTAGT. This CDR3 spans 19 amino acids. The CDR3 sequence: CASSDSGTFGTSTNEKLFF. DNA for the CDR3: TGTGCCAGCAGTGACTCGGGGACATTCGGGACCAGTACTAATGAAAAACTGTTTTTT.

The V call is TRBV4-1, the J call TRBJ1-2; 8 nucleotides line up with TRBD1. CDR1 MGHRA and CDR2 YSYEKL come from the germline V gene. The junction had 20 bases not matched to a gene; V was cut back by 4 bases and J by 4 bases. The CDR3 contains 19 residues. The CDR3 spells CASSLVPGQELESLYGYTF. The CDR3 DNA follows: TGCGCCAGCAGCCTCGTCCCGGGACAGGAGCTTGAGAGTCTCTATGGCTACACCTTC.

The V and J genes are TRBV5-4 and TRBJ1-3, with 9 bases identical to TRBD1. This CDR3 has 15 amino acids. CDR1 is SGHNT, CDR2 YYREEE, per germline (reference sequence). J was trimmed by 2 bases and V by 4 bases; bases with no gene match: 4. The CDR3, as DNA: TGTGCCAGCAGCGCCGGGACAGGGCCTGGAAACACCATATATTTT. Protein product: CASSAGTGPGNTIYF.

As DNA, the CDR3 is TGTGCCAGCAGCTTGGCCGGAGGGGGCGACAGGAATGAGCAGTTCTTC. It encodes CASSLAGGGDRNEQFF. The genes are TRBV5-8 and TRBJ2-1; D is possibly TRBD1 (7 bases). The germline V gene encodes CDR1 SGHTS and CDR2 YDEGEE. V shed 0 bases and J shed 7 bases, with 17 bases lying between them. The CDR3 totals 16 residues.

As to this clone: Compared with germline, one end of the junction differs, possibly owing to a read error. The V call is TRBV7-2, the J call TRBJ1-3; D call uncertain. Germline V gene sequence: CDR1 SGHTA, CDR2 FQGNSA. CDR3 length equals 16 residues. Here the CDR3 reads CASSETALPGGNAIYF. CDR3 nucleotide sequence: TGTGCCAGCAGCGAGACCGCCTTACCGGGAGGAAACGCCATATATTTT.

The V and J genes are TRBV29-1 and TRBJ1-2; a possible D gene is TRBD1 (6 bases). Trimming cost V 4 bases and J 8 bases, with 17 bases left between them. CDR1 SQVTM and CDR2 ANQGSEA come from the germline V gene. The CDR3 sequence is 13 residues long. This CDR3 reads CSVGGGTTGGYTF. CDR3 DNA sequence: TGCAGCGTTGGGGGGGGGACAACTGGAGGCTACACCTTC.

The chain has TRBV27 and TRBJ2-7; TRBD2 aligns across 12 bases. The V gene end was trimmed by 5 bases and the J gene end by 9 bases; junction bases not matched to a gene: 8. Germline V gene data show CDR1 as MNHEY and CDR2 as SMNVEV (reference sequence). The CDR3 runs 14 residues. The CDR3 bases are TGTGCCAGCAGTACTAGACTAGCGGGAGTAATGCAGTACTTC. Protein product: CASSTRLAGVMQYF.

The CDR3 spells CAWRPGTVADTQYF. CDR3 bases: TGTGCCTGGAGACCCGGGACAGTTGCAGATACGCAGTATTTT. This chain uses TRBV30 with TRBJ2-3; 7 nucleotides match TRBD1. The germline CDR1 and CDR2 sequences are GTSNPN and SVGIG (reference sequence). This CDR3 is built from 14 residues. V trimming: 3 bases; J trimming: 4 bases; junction bases outside the gene matches: 7.

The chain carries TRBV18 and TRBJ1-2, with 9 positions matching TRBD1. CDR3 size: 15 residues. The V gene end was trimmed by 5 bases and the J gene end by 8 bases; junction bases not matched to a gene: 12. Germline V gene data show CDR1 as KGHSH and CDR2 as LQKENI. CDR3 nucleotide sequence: TGTGCCAGCTCAGACCGGGACAGGGCTGATGGCGGCTACACCTTC. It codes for CASSDRDRADGGYTF.